This T cell receptor (beta chain) was documented in a study of T cell changes during pregnancy in multiple sclerosis. CDR1 is MRHNA, CDR2 SNTAGT, per germline. The ends lost 3 bases at V and 3 bases at J; junction bases unmatched: 7. The CDR3 runs to 16 residues. Repertoires were generated with immunoSEQ multiplex PCR, while TCRdb's copy carries only in-frame clones and drops some. The table records tens of thousands of clones, around 94% of them present only once. This clone was seen once. The chain recombines TRBV6-4 with TRBJ2-1, with TRBD2 matching over 8 bases. The TCR was taken from a female donor in good health, enrolled as a control in a pregnancy study. This sample comprised CD8+ T cells from peripheral blood mononuclear cells, obtained in the third trimester of pregnancy. CDR3 residues: CASSEFTSGDYNEQFF. CDR3 sequence (DNA): TGTGCCAGCAGTGAGTTTACTAGCGGCGACTACAATGAGCAGTTCTTC.